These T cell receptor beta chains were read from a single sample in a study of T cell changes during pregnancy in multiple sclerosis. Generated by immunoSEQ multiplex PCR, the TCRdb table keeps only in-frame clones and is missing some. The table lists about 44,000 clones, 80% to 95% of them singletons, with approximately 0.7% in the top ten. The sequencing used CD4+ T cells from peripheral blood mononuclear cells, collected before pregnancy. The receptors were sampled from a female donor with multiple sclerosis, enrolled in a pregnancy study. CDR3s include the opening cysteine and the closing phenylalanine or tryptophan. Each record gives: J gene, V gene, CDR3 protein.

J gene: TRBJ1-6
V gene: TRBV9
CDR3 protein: CASSPGSAASPLHF

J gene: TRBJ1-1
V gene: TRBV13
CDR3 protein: CASSLEGQLHTEAFF

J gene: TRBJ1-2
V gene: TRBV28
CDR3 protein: CASSPNPGDRSPLGYTF

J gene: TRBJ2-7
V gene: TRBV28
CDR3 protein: CASSEQGASYEQYF

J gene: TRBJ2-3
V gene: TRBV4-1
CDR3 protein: CASSQVGGRVADTQYF

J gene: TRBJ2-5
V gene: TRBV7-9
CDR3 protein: CASSQDRGFQYQETQYF

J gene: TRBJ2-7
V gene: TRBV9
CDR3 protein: CASSVGTASSYEQYF

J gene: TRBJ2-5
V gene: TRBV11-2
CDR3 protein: CASSLQGLAGGQETQYF

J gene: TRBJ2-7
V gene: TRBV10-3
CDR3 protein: CAIKTEKGSYEQYF

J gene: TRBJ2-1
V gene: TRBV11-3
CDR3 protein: CASSERSGVYNEQFF

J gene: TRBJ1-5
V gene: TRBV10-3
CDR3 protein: CAISESEGSNQPQHF

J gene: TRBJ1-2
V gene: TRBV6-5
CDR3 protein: CASSNEGASGYTF

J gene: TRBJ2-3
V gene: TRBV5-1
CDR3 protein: CASIAAGGADTQYF

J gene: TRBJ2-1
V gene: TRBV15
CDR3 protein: CATSGPHNEQFF

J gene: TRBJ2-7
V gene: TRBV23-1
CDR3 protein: CASRPTGGLSEQYF